This T cell receptor (beta chain) originates from a study of cytomegalovirus exposure and HLA in healthy donors. Across the study: As an earlier analysis found, 150 million to 200 million T cells yielded about 120 million unique TCR beta sequences. Points from the study as a whole: A later look showed TCR association rates differing by HLA locus, highest for DRB1 and lowest for HLA-C.

Among the donors, all were healthy bone marrow donors. PCR involved 60 Vbeta and 13 Jbeta primers. Produced via immunoSEQ multiplex PCR; TCRdb's table is partial and in-frame only. Of around 170,000 clones detected, around 85% appear once; the ten largest clones hold 3% to 4%. In the case of this clone: Antigen: not known.

The V end lost 5 bases, the J end lost 2 bases, and 16 bases lay between the germline ends. From germline, CDR1 is SGHVS and CDR2 FQNEAQ. The CDR3 is 15 amino acids. Sequencing was carried out using PBMCs. The genes are TRBV7-8 and TRBJ2-7; TRBD2 is a possible D gene (7 bases). The receptor was derived from a man aged 50 or older in good health and CMV-seronegative. CDR3 sequence (DNA): TGTGCCAGCAGCCCGCCTAAGGGGGGGGCCTACGAGCAGTACTTC. It codes for CASSPPKGGAYEQYF.